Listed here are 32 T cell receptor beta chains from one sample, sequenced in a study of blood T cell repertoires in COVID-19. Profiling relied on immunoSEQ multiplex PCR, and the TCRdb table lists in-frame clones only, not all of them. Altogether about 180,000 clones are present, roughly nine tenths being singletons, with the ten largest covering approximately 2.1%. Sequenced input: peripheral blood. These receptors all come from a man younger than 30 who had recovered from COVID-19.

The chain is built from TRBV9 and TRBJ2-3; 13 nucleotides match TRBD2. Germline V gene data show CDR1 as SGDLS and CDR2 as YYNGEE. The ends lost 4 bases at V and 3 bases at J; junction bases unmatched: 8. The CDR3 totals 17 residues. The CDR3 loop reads CASSLRTSGSLTDTQYF. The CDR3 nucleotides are TGTGCCAGCAGCCTCCGGACTAGCGGGAGTCTGACAGATACGCAGTATTTT.

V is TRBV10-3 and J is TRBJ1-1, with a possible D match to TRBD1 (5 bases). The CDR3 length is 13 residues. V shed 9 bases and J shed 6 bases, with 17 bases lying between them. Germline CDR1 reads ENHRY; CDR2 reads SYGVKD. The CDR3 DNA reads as TGTGCCATGAGCCAAAATTCGGGGGCTGAAGCTTTCTTT. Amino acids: CAMSQNSGAEAFF.

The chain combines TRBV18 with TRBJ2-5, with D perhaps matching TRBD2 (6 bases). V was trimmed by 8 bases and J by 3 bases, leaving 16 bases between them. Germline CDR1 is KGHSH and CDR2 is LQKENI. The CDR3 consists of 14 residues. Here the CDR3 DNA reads TGTGCCAGCCTTGCGGGACGCACGAAAGAGACCCAGTACTTC. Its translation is CASLAGRTKETQYF.

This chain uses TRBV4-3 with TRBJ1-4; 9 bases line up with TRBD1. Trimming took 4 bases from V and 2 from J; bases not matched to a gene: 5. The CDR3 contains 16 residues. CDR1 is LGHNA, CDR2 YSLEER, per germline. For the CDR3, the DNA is TGCGCCAGCAGCCGCGCACAGGGGGCTACTAATGAAAAACTGTTTTTT. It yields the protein CASSRAQGATNEKLFF.

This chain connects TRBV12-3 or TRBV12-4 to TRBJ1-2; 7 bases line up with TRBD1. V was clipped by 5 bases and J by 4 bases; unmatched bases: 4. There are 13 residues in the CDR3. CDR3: CASSLGQFYGYTF. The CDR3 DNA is TGTGCCAGCAGTCTGGGACAGTTCTATGGCTACACCTTC.

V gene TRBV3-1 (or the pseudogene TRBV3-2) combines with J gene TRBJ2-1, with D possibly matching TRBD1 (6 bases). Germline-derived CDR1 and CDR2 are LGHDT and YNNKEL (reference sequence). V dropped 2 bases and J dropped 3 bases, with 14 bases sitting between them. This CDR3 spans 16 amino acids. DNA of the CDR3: TGTGCCAGCAGCCAACTAGCCGGGACAAACTACAATGAGCAGTTCTTC. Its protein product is CASSQLAGTNYNEQFF.

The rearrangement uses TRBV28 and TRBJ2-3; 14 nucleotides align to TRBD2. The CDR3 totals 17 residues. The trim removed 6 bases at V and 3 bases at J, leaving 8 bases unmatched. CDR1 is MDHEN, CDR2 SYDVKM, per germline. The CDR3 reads CASRPPGLAGATDTQYF. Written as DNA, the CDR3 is TGTGCCAGCAGACCTCCGGGACTAGCGGGAGCTACAGATACGCAGTATTTT.

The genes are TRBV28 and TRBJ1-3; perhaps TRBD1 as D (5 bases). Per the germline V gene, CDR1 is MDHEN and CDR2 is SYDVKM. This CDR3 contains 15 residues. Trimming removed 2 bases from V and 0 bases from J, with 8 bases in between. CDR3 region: CASSLLGGSGNTIYF. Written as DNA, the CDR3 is TGTGCCAGCAGTTTACTCGGGGGCTCTGGAAACACCATATATTTT.

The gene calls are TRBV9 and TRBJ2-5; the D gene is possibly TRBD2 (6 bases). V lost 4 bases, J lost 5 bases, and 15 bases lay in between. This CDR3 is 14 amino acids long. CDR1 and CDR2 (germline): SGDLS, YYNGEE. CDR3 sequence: CASSLAGTWETQYF. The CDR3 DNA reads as TGTGCCAGCAGCTTGGCGGGAACGTGGGAGACCCAGTACTTC.

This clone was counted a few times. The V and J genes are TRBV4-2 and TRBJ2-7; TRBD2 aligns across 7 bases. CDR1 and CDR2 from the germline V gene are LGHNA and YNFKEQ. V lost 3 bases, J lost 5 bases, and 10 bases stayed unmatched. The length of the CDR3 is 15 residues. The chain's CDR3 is CASSHPGLGGNEQYF. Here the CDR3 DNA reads TGTGCCAGCAGCCATCCCGGACTAGGAGGAAACGAGCAGTACTTC.

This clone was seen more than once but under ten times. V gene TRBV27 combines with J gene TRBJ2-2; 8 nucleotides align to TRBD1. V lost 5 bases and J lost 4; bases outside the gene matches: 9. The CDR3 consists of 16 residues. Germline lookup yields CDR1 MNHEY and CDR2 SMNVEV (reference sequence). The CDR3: CASSAPRGRGTGELFF. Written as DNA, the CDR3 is TGTGCCAGCAGTGCACCCAGGGGGCGCGGCACCGGGGAGCTGTTTTTT.

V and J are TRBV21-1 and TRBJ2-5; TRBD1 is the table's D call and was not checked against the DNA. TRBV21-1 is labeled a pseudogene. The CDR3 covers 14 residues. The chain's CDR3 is CASIKNQGEETQYF. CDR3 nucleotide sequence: TGTGCCAGCATCAAAAATCAGGGGGAAGAGACCCAGTACTTC.

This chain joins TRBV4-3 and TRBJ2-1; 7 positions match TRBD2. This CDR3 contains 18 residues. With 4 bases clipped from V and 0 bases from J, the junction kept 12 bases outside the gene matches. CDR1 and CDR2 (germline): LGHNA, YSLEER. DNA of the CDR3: TGCGCCAGCAGCCTAGTCACTCTCGGGGGGAGCTCCTACAATGAGCAGTTCTTC. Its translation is CASSLVTLGGSSYNEQFF.

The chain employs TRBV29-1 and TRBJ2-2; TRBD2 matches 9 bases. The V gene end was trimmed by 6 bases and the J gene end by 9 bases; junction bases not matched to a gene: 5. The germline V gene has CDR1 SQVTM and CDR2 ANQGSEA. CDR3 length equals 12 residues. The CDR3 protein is CSVRSGSRELFF. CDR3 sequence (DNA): TGCAGCGTCCGTAGCGGGAGTCGGGAGCTGTTTTTT.

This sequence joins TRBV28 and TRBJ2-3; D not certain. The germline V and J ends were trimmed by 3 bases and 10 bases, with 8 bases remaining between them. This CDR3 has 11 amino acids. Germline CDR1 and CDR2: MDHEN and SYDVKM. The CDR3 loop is CASSLIEAQYF. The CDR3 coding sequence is TGTGCCAGCAGTTTGATAGAAGCGCAGTATTTT.

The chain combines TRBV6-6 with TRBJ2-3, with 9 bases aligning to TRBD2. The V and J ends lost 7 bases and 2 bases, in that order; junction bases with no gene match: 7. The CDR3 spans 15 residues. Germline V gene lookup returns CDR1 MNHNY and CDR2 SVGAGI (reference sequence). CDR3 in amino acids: CASKLRTSDTDTQYF. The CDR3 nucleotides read TGTGCCAGCAAGCTAAGGACTAGCGACACAGATACGCAGTATTTT.

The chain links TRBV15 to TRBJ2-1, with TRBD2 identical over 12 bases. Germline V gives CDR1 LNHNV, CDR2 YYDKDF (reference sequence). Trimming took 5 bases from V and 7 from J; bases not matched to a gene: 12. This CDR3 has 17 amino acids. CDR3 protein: CATSSTSGRHPQNEQFF. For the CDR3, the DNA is TGTGCCACCAGCTCGACTAGCGGGAGACATCCCCAAAATGAGCAGTTCTTC.

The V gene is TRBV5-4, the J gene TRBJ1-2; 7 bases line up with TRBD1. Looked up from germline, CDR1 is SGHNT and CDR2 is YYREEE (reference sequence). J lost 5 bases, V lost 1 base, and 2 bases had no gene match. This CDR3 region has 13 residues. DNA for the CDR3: TGTGCCAGCAGCTTGAAGGGGGCTTATGGCTACACCTTC. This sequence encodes CASSLKGAYGYTF.

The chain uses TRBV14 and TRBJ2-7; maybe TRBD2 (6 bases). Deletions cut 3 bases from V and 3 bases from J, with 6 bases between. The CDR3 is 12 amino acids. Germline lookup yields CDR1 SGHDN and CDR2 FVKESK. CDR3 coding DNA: TGTGCCAGCAGCCAGGACTACTACGAGCAGTACTTC. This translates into CASSQDYYEQYF.

The CDR3 reads CASRSGTGLFWYF. CDR3 sequence (DNA): TGTGCCAGCAGATCCGGGACAGGCCTTTTCTGGTATTTT. J is TRBJ2-3 and V is TRBV28; 8 bases fit TRBD1. V lost 6 bases to trimming and J lost 14 bases; unmatched junction nucleotides: 13. The CDR3 extends over 13 amino acids. CDR1 is MDHEN, CDR2 SYDVKM, per germline.

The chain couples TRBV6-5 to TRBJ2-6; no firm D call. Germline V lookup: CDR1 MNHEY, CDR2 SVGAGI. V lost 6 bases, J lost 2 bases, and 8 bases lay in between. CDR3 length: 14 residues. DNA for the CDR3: TGTGCCAGCAGCAATGGGCCTGGGGCCAACGTCCTGACTTTC. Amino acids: CASSNGPGANVLTF.

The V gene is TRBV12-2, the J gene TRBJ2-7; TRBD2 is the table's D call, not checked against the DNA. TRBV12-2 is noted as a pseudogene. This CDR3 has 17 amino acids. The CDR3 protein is CASRLEGVRSPIVEQYF. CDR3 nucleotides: TGTGCAAGTCGCTTAGAGGGAGTCCGTTCTCCTATTGTCGAGCAGTACTTC.

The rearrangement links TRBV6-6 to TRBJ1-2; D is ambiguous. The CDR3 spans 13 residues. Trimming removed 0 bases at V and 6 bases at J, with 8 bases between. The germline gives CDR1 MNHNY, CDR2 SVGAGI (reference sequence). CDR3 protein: CASSYSRLDGYTF. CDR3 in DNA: TGTGCCAGCAGTTACTCGAGATTGGATGGCTACACCTTC.

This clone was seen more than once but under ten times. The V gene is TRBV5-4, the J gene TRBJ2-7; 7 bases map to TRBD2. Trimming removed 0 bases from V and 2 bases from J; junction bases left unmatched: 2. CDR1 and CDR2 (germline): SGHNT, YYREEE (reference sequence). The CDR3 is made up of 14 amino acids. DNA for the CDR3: TGTGCCAGCAGCTTGGCGGGGGGAACCTACGAGCAGTACTTC. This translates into CASSLAGGTYEQYF.

The CDR3 DNA is TGTGCCAGCAGTTACTCCGCTAGCGGGAGGTACACCGGGGAGCTGTTTTTT. It specifies CASSYSASGRYTGELFF. This chain uses TRBV6-2 or TRBV6-3 with TRBJ2-2; 11 nucleotides line up with TRBD2. This CDR3 comprises 17 residues. CDR1 and CDR2 (germline): MNHEY, SVGEGT. After removal of 0 bases from V and 3 bases from J, the junction contained 3 bases not matched to a gene.

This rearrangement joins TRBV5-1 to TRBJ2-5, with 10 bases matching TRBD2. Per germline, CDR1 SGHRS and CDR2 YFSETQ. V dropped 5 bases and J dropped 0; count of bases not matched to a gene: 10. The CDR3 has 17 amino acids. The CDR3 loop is CASSSGLAARYQETQYF. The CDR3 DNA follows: TGCGCCAGCAGTTCCGGACTAGCGGCCCGGTACCAAGAGACCCAGTACTTC.

The CDR3 nucleotides are TGTGCCAGCAGCTGGCGGACAGGGCGTTCGAACACCGGGGAGCTGTTTTTT. Its protein product is CASSWRTGRSNTGELFF. The chain employs TRBV7-9 and TRBJ2-2; 8 nucleotides match TRBD1. CDR1 SEHNR and CDR2 FQNEAQ come from the germline V gene (reference sequence). J lost 0 bases, V lost 4 bases, and 7 bases had no gene match. This CDR3 has 17 amino acids.

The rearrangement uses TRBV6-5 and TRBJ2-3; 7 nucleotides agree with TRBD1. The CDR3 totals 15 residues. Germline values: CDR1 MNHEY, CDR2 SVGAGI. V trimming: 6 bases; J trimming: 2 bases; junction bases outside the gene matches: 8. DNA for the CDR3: TGTGCCAGCAGCGCGACGACAGGGACCACAGATACGCAGTATTTT. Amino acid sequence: CASSATTGTTDTQYF.

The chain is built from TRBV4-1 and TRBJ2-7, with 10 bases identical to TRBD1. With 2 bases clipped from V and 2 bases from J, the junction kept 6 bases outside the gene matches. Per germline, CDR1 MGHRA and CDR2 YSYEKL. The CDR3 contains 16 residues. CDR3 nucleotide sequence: TGCGCCAGCAGCCAACCACGACAGGGGGCTCCCTACGAGCAGTACTTC. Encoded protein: CASSQPRQGAPYEQYF.

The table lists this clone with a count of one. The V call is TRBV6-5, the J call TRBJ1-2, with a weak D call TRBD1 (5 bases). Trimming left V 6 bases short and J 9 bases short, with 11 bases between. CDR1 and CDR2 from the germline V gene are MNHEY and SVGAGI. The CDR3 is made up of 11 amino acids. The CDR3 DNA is TGTGCCAGCAGGTCCGGGGGGAGCTACACCTTC. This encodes CASRSGGSYTF.

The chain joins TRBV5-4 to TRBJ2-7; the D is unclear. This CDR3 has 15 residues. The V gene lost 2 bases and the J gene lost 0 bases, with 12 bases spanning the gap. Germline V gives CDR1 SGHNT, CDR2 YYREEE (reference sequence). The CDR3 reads CASSLGGPLSYEQYF. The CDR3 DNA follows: TGTGCCAGCAGCTTAGGTGGGCCTCTCTCCTACGAGCAGTACTTC.

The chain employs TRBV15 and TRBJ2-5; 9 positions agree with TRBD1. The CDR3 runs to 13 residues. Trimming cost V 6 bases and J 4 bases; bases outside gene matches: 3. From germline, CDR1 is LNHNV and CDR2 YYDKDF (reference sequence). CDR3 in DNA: TGTGCCACCAGGCAACAGGGGGCAGAGACCCAGTACTTC. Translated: CATRQQGAETQYF.